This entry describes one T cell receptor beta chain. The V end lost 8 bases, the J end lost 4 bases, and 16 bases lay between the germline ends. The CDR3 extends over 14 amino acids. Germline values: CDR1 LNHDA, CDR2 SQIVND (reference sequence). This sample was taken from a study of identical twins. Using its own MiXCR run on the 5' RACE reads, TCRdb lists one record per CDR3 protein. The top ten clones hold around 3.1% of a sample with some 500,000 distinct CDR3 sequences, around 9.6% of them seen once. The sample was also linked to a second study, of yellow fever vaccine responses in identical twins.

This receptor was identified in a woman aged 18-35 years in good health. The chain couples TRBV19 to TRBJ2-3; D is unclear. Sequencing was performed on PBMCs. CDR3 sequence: CASLSIATPDTQYF. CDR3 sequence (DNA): TGTGCCAGTCTGAGTATAGCTACCCCAGATACGCAGTATTTT.